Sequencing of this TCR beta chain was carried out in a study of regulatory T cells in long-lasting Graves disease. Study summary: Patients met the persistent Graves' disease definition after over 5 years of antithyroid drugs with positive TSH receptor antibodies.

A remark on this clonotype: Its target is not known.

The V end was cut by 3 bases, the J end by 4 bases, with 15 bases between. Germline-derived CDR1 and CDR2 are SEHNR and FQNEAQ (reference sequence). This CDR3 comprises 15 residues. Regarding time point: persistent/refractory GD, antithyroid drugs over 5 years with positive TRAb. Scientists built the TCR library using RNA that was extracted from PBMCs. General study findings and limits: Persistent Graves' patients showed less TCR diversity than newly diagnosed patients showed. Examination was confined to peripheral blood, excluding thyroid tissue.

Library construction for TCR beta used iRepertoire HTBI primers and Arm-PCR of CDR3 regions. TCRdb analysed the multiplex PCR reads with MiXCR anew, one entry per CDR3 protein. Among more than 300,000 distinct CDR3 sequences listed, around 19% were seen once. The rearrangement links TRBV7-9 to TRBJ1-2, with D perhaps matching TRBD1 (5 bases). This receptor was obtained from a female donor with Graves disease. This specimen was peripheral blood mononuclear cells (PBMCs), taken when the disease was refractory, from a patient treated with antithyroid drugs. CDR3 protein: CASSFAPRVRYGYTF. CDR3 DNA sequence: TGTGCCAGCAGCTTCGCCCCCAGGGTACGCTATGGCTACACCTTC.